The 11 T cell receptor beta chains given below trace back to one sample, sequenced in a study of blood T cell repertoires in COVID-19. Measured with immunoSEQ multiplex PCR; TCRdb has only the in-frame clones, and not every one. The sample lists 250,000 or so clones, under 95% occurring once. Specimen: PBMCs or T cells enriched from blood (not recorded which). Receptors were obtained from a middle-aged man who had been exposed to COVID-19.

The chain recombines TRBV24-1 with TRBJ2-5; D might be TRBD1 (6 bases). The germline V gene encodes CDR1 KGHDR and CDR2 SFDVKD. The length of the CDR3 is 14 residues. The V end lost 3 bases, the J end lost 3 bases, and 10 bases lay between the germline ends. CDR3 DNA: TGTGCCACCAGTGATCGGGCAGGGGAAGAGACCCAGTACTTC. Protein: CATSDRAGEETQYF.

The genes are TRBV19 and TRBJ1-6; D gene uncertain. CDR3 length: 16 residues. Germline V CDR1 and CDR2: LNHDA, SQIVND (reference sequence). Trimming pared 3 bases from V and 1 base from J, leaving 10 bases between. The CDR3 sequence: CASSISGRSYNSPLHF. The CDR3 nucleotides read TGTGCCAGTAGTATTTCAGGAAGATCCTATAATTCACCCCTCCACTTT. Full variable domain (rest looked up from reference TRBV19 and TRBJ1-6): DGGITQSPKYLFRKEGQNVTLSCEQNLNHDAMYWYRQDPGQGLRLIYYSQIVNDFQKGDIAEGYSVSREKKESFPLTVTSAQKNPTAFYLCASSISGRSYNSPLHFGNGTRLTVT.

The J gene is TRBJ2-7, the V gene TRBV7-2; 8 nucleotides match TRBD1. The CDR3 is 15 amino acids. The ends lost 5 bases at V and 4 bases at J; junction bases unmatched: 10. Germline loops: CDR1 SGHTA, CDR2 FQGNSA. The CDR3: CASSRRQGFEYEQYF. The CDR3 bases are TGTGCCAGCAGCCGCAGACAGGGGTTCGAGTACGAGCAGTACTTC.

V is TRBV20-1 and J is TRBJ2-7; 7 nucleotides align to TRBD2. This CDR3 has 13 residues. The ends lost 3 bases at V and 4 bases at J; junction bases unmatched: 6. CDR1 DFQATT and CDR2 SNEGSKA come from the germline V gene (reference sequence). The CDR3 spells CSASPGGVYEQYF. As DNA, the CDR3 is TGCAGTGCTAGTCCGGGGGGAGTTTACGAGCAGTACTTC.

The rearrangement links TRBV10-3 to TRBJ2-1, with 7 bases lining up with TRBD2. This CDR3 is 16 amino acids long. After removal of 3 bases from V and 5 bases from J, the junction contained 10 bases not matched to a gene. In germline, CDR1 is ENHRY, CDR2 SYGVKD. CDR3 in DNA: TGTGCCATCAGTGACCCTCTTGGGGGAGGGAACAATGAGCAGTTCTTC. As protein: CAISDPLGGGNNEQFF.

This rearrangement joins TRBV5-4 to TRBJ2-7; 7 bases fit TRBD2. Germline loops: CDR1 SGHNT, CDR2 YYREEE (reference sequence). CDR3 length: 15 amino acids. Trimming cost V 1 base and J 0 bases; bases outside gene matches: 4. CDR3 nucleotides: TGTGCCAGCAGCTTGACGCTAGCGGCCTCCTACGAGCAGTACTTC. Translating gives CASSLTLAASYEQYF.

The chain joins TRBV7-2 to TRBJ2-5, with unresolved D. The V end was cut by 2 bases, the J end by 0 bases, with 4 bases between. This CDR3 has 13 residues. Looked up from germline, CDR1 is SGHTA and CDR2 is FQGNSA. This CDR3 is CASSLIDQETQYF. DNA for the CDR3: TGTGCCAGCAGCTTAATCGACCAAGAGACCCAGTACTTC.

There are a few counts of this clone. CDR3 loop: CAIQAGTTNTDTQYF. In DNA form, the CDR3 reads TGTGCCATTCAAGCCGGGACTACGAACACAGATACGCAGTATTTT. This chain connects TRBV2 to TRBJ2-3; 7 bases align to TRBD2. Germline-derived CDR1 and CDR2 are SNHLY and FYNNEI. V gave up 10 bases and J gave up 2 bases; unmatched junction bases: 12. The CDR3 sequence is 15 residues long.

The chain couples TRBV28 to TRBJ1-6, with D perhaps TRBD1 (5 bases). This CDR3 spans 15 amino acids. Trimming stripped 5 bases from V and 0 bases from J, with 8 bases between. Germline lookup yields CDR1 MDHEN and CDR2 SYDVKM. For the CDR3, the DNA is TGTGCCAGCAGTCTCGGGGGCTCCTATAATTCACCCCTCCACTTT. Translation: CASSLGGSYNSPLHF.

This clone was picked up a small number of times. This rearrangement joins TRBV3-1 (or the pseudogene TRBV3-2) to TRBJ1-5; no clear D gene. V lost 2 bases and J lost 6, with 14 bases in between. CDR1 LGHDT and CDR2 YNNKEL come from the germline V gene (reference sequence). This CDR3 spans 15 amino acids. The CDR3 region has the DNA TGTGCCAGCAGCCAATATAGTGGAGTTAGTCAGCCCCAGCATTTT. Its translation: CASSQYSGVSQPQHF.

The chain joins TRBV10-3 to TRBJ2-6; TRBD1 aligns across 10 bases. Looked up from germline, CDR1 is ENHRY and CDR2 is SYGVKD. V dropped 0 bases and J dropped 2; count of bases not matched to a gene: 4. The CDR3 consists of 18 residues. Here the CDR3 reads CAISESRGQGAGANVLTF. In nucleotides, the CDR3 is TGTGCCATCAGTGAGTCGAGAGGACAGGGGGCTGGGGCCAACGTCCTGACTTTC.